A single count supports the clone carrying this T cell receptor (beta chain). The antigen is not known. This sample stems from a study of CD8 T cells in Susac syndrome. A quantity of roughly 0.5 to 1 ug RNA underwent reverse transcription using random hexamers. Amplification of TCR beta CDR3 by immunoSEQ multiplex PCR spanned 54 Vbeta and 13 Jbeta. TCRdb reanalysed the immunoSEQ multiplex PCR reads using MiXCR and keeps one entry per CDR3 protein. The sample consists of under 200,000 distinct CDR3 sequences, 85% to 95% of them appearing once. Per the germline V gene, CDR1 is LGHDT and CDR2 is YNNKEL (reference sequence). CDR3 length: 17 amino acids. With 1 base clipped from V and 2 bases from J, the junction kept 7 bases outside the gene matches. Study-wide findings and caveats: The study's TCR sequencing and HLA analysis drew on a certain number of individuals. That number was acknowledged as relatively small.

The clonotype was recovered from a human donor in good health. The rearrangement uses TRBV3-1 and TRBJ2-2; TRBD1 agrees at 7 bases. The sample consisted of CD4+ T cells from PBMCs. The CDR3 DNA is TGTGCCAGCAGCCAAGGAGAAGGGGGCGTTAACACCGGGGAGCTGTTTTTT. It encodes CASSQGEGGVNTGELFF.